Listed below are T cell receptor beta chains from one sample, sequenced in a study of T-cell reconstitution after alpha-beta-depleted transplantation in children. A single record per CDR3 protein comes from TCRdb applying MiXCR to the PCR reads. The table includes 780,000 or so distinct CDR3 sequences, 15% to 20% detected once. The input for sequencing was PBMCs, mostly from graft donor cells, taken 360 days after TCRalphabeta/CD19-depleted stem cell transplant. These receptors were obtained from a male patient between 5 and 17 years old who had a stem cell transplant for acute lymphoblastic leukemia, so the T cells may come from the graft donor. Both conserved end residues are part of each CDR3. Fields, in order: CDR3 DNA, CDR3 protein, V gene, clone size, D gene, J gene. The D gene is left open where the match is weak. The listing skips clone size in some rows; elsewhere it reads once, few, many or a size class.

CDR3 DNA: TGCAGTGCTAGAAGGACTAGCGGACCTTACGAGCAGTACTTC
CDR3 protein: CSARRTSGPYEQYF
V gene: TRBV20-1
clone size: few
D gene: TRBD2
J gene: TRBJ2-7

CDR3 DNA: TGCAGCGTCCCGGACAGGGCCGGCTACACCTTC
CDR3 protein: CSVPDRAGYTF
V gene: TRBV29-1
clone size: few
D gene: TRBD1
J gene: TRBJ1-2

CDR3 DNA: TGTGCCAGCAGCCCGAGGATGAACGCACCGAATGAGCAGTTCTTC
CDR3 protein: CASSPRMNAPNEQFF
V gene: TRBV9
clone size: few
D gene: -
J gene: TRBJ2-1

CDR3 DNA: TGTGCCAGCAGTTTAAACAGGGGGGGAAACATTCAGTACTTC
CDR3 protein: CASSLNRGGNIQYF
V gene: TRBV11-1
clone size: -
D gene: -
J gene: TRBJ2-4

CDR3 DNA: TGCGCCAGCAGCTCCGTCGGACTAGCGGGAGGGGCGGGGGTCTACAATGAGCAGTTCTTC
CDR3 protein: CASSSVGLAGGAGVYNEQFF
V gene: TRBV4-1
clone size: -
D gene: TRBD2
J gene: TRBJ2-1

CDR3 DNA: TGTGCCAGCAGTTTTGTCATCGCGAACACCGGGGAGCTGTTTTTT
CDR3 protein: CASSFVIANTGELFF
V gene: TRBV7-9
clone size: few
D gene: -
J gene: TRBJ2-2

CDR3 DNA: TGCGCCAGCAGCTCTTACGACAGGGGGCGGCGACAGCCCCAGCATTTT
CDR3 protein: CASSSYDRGRRQPQHF
V gene: TRBV5-1
clone size: -
D gene: TRBD1
J gene: TRBJ1-5

CDR3 DNA: TGCAGTGCTAGCGCACTAGCGGGTTTTACCGGGGAGCTGTTTTTT
CDR3 protein: CSASALAGFTGELFF
V gene: TRBV20-1
clone size: -
D gene: TRBD2
J gene: TRBJ2-2

CDR3 DNA: TGTGCCAGCAGTTTAGTGAGGACTAGCGGCCAAGAGACCCAGTACTTC
CDR3 protein: CASSLVRTSGQETQYF
V gene: TRBV12-3/TRBV12-4
clone size: -
D gene: TRBD2
J gene: TRBJ2-5

CDR3 DNA: TGCGCCAGCAGCCACGGACACTACACAGATACGCAGTATTTT
CDR3 protein: CASSHGHYTDTQYF
V gene: TRBV5-1
clone size: few
D gene: -
J gene: TRBJ2-3

CDR3 DNA: TGTGCCAGCAGCCCGCTCGACGGGACTAGCGGTTACACAGATACGCAGTATTTT
CDR3 protein: CASSPLDGTSGYTDTQYF
V gene: TRBV11-2
clone size: -
D gene: TRBD2
J gene: TRBJ2-3

CDR3 DNA: TGCAGTGCTAGCCGACTAGCGGGTGGGGCCTACGAGCAGTACTTC
CDR3 protein: CSASRLAGGAYEQYF
V gene: TRBV20-1
clone size: few
D gene: TRBD2
J gene: TRBJ2-7

CDR3 DNA: TGTGCCAGCAGCGTAGGACTAGCGGGAGTTCCGTACTTC
CDR3 protein: CASSVGLAGVPYF
V gene: TRBV7-9
clone size: -
D gene: TRBD2
J gene: TRBJ2-7

CDR3 DNA: TGTGCCAGCAGCCCCGTAGCGGGAAGAGATACGCAGTATTTT
CDR3 protein: CASSPVAGRDTQYF
V gene: TRBV3-1
clone size: few
D gene: TRBD2
J gene: TRBJ2-3

CDR3 DNA: TGTGCCAGAGGAGTAGCGGGAGTCACAGATACGCAGTATTTT
CDR3 protein: CARGVAGVTDTQYF
V gene: TRBV7-9
clone size: -
D gene: TRBD2
J gene: TRBJ2-3

CDR3 DNA: TGTGCCAGCAGCGTATCTGGACTAGCAGACAATGAGCAGTTCTTC
CDR3 protein: CASSVSGLADNEQFF
V gene: TRBV9
clone size: -
D gene: TRBD2
J gene: TRBJ2-1

CDR3 DNA: TGCAGCGTTGTTGCAGGGAAGAGCTATGGCTACACCTTC
CDR3 protein: CSVVAGKSYGYTF
V gene: TRBV29-1
clone size: few
D gene: -
J gene: TRBJ1-2

CDR3 DNA: TGTGCCACCCAGGGAACCGTGTCAGATACGCAGTATTTT
CDR3 protein: CATQGTVSDTQYF
V gene: TRBV24-1
clone size: few
D gene: -
J gene: TRBJ2-3

CDR3 DNA: TGCAGTGCCGCACGGTTGGGTGGTTGGGTAGATACGCAGTATTTT
CDR3 protein: CSAARLGGWVDTQYF
V gene: TRBV20-1
clone size: -
D gene: -
J gene: TRBJ2-3

CDR3 DNA: TGCAGAGCGGGAGTACTTCCGCAGTACTTC
CDR3 protein: CRAGVLPQYF
V gene: TRBV20-1
clone size: few
D gene: TRBD2
J gene: TRBJ2-7

CDR3 DNA: TGCGCCAGCAGCCCACAGGGGGCAAACTACGAGCAGTACTTC
CDR3 protein: CASSPQGANYEQYF
V gene: TRBV5-1
clone size: -
D gene: TRBD1
J gene: TRBJ2-7

CDR3 DNA: TGCGCCAGCACAGGAATCTCTAGCACAGATACGCAGTATTTT
CDR3 protein: CASTGISSTDTQYF
V gene: TRBV5-1
clone size: -
D gene: -
J gene: TRBJ2-3

CDR3 DNA: TGTGCCAGCAGCTTCGACCCTAGCGGGATCCTCAATGAGCAGTTCTTC
CDR3 protein: CASSFDPSGILNEQFF
V gene: TRBV7-3
clone size: -
D gene: TRBD2
J gene: TRBJ2-1

CDR3 DNA: TGTGCCAGCAGTGAATGGGGGGAGCACCAAGAGACCCAGTACTTC
CDR3 protein: CASSEWGEHQETQYF
V gene: TRBV25-1
clone size: few
D gene: -
J gene: TRBJ2-5

CDR3 DNA: TGTGCCAGCAGCCAAGTGGGGGCCGGGACTAGTACAAGGTACGAGCAGTACTTC
CDR3 protein: CASSQVGAGTSTRYEQYF
V gene: TRBV4-2
clone size: many
D gene: TRBD2
J gene: TRBJ2-7

CDR3 DNA: TGCGCCAGCGGACAGGGCGTAACTTACAATGAGCAGTTCTTC
CDR3 protein: CASGQGVTYNEQFF
V gene: TRBV5-1
clone size: many
D gene: TRBD1
J gene: TRBJ2-1

CDR3 DNA: TGTGCCAGCAGTTGGGCAGGGGATTACGAGCAGTACTTC
CDR3 protein: CASSWAGDYEQYF
V gene: TRBV27
clone size: few
D gene: -
J gene: TRBJ2-7

CDR3 DNA: TGCAGTGCCCAGCGGACAGGGGTGAGCAATCAGCCCCAGCATTTT
CDR3 protein: CSAQRTGVSNQPQHF
V gene: TRBV20-1
clone size: few
D gene: TRBD1
J gene: TRBJ1-5

CDR3 DNA: TGTGCCAGCAGTCAGGGACTAGCGGGAGGGCCCCGCTACAATGAGCAGTTCTTC
CDR3 protein: CASSQGLAGGPRYNEQFF
V gene: TRBV6-1
clone size: -
D gene: TRBD2
J gene: TRBJ2-1

CDR3 DNA: TGTGCCAGCAGCTTAGATTACTATGGCTACACCTTC
CDR3 protein: CASSLDYYGYTF
V gene: TRBV7-9
clone size: few
D gene: -
J gene: TRBJ1-2

CDR3 DNA: TGTGCCAGCAGCTTTTATCAAGGGTATCAGCCCCAGCATTTT
CDR3 protein: CASSFYQGYQPQHF
V gene: TRBV7-2
clone size: -
D gene: -
J gene: TRBJ1-5

CDR3 DNA: TGTGCCAGCAGTTACGGGGCAGGGGTTCCGAACACCGGGGAGCTGTTTTTT
CDR3 protein: CASSYGAGVPNTGELFF
V gene: TRBV6-5
clone size: few
D gene: -
J gene: TRBJ2-2

CDR3 DNA: TGTGCCAGCAGTACTGACAGGGGTCACTATGGCTACACCTTC
CDR3 protein: CASSTDRGHYGYTF
V gene: TRBV2
clone size: -
D gene: TRBD1
J gene: TRBJ1-2

CDR3 DNA: TGTGCCAGCAGCTTTGGCGGTACTAACTATGGCTACACCTTC
CDR3 protein: CASSFGGTNYGYTF
V gene: TRBV7-9
clone size: many
D gene: -
J gene: TRBJ1-2

CDR3 DNA: TGCAGCGTTGAAGCAGAGGACAGGGAATCCTACGAGCAGTACTTC
CDR3 protein: CSVEAEDRESYEQYF
V gene: TRBV29-1
clone size: -
D gene: TRBD1
J gene: TRBJ2-7

CDR3 DNA: TGCAGCGTTGAATTCAGGCCGAGCTCCTACAATGAGCAGTTCTTC
CDR3 protein: CSVEFRPSSYNEQFF
V gene: TRBV29-1
clone size: -
D gene: -
J gene: TRBJ2-1

CDR3 DNA: TGTGCCAGCTCACCACAAAGTAGCGGTCAAGAGACCCAGTACTTC
CDR3 protein: CASSPQSSGQETQYF
V gene: TRBV18
clone size: -
D gene: -
J gene: TRBJ2-5

CDR3 DNA: TGTGCCATCAGCCTCGGGACCCAATATGTCGAGCAGTACTTC
CDR3 protein: CAISLGTQYVEQYF
V gene: TRBV10-3
clone size: many
D gene: -
J gene: TRBJ2-7

CDR3 DNA: TGCGCCAGCAGCACTTGGACAGGGAGGGCCAAAAACATTCAGTACTTC
CDR3 protein: CASSTWTGRAKNIQYF
V gene: TRBV5-1
clone size: few
D gene: TRBD1
J gene: TRBJ2-4

CDR3 DNA: TGTGCCAGTAGTATAGTTCCGGGAGGCGCCTACGAGCAGTACTTC
CDR3 protein: CASSIVPGGAYEQYF
V gene: TRBV19
clone size: -
D gene: TRBD2
J gene: TRBJ2-7

CDR3 DNA: TGTGCCAGCAGCTTAGCCGGACTAGCGGGAGGTCGCACCGGGGAGCTGTTTTTT
CDR3 protein: CASSLAGLAGGRTGELFF
V gene: TRBV7-2
clone size: few
D gene: TRBD2
J gene: TRBJ2-2

CDR3 DNA: TGTGCCAGCACCATAGGGACTGAAGCTTTCTTT
CDR3 protein: CASTIGTEAFF
V gene: TRBV12-3/TRBV12-4
clone size: few
D gene: -
J gene: TRBJ1-1

CDR3 DNA: TGTGCCAGCAGCCAAGCAAGCTATTATAGGGGCGATGAGCAGTTCTTC
CDR3 protein: CASSQASYYRGDEQFF
V gene: TRBV3-1
clone size: few
D gene: -
J gene: TRBJ2-1

CDR3 DNA: TGCGCCAGCAGCCAAGATTGGGCCAGGGGGAATTACGAGCAGTACTTC
CDR3 protein: CASSQDWARGNYEQYF
V gene: TRBV4-1
clone size: -
D gene: TRBD1
J gene: TRBJ2-7

CDR3 DNA: TGCAGCGTTGGTCTCTCTAGCGGGAGCTCCTACGAGCAGTACTTC
CDR3 protein: CSVGLSSGSSYEQYF
V gene: TRBV29-1
clone size: many
D gene: TRBD2
J gene: TRBJ2-7